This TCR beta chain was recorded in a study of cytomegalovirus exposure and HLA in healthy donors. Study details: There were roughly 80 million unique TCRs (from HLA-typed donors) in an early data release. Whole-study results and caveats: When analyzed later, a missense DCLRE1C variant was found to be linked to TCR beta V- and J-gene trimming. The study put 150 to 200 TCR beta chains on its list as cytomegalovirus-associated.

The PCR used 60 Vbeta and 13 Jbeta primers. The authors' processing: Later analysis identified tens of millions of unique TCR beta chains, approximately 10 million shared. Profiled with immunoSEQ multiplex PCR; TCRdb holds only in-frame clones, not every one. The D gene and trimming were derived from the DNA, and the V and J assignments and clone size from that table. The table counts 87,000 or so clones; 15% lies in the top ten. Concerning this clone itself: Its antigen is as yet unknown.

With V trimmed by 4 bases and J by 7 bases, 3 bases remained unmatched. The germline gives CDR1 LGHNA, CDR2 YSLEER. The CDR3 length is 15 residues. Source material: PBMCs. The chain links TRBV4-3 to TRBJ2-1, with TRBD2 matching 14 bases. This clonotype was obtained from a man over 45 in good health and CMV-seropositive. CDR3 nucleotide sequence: TGCGCCAGCAGCCTCGGACTAGCGGGGGGTAATGAGCAGTTCTTC. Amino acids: CASSLGLAGGNEQFF.